Sequencing of this T cell receptor (beta chain) was carried out in a study of human T cells and chemical hapten exposure. Study details: Patients additionally received therapeutic doses of diphenylcyclopropenone on the scalp once a week, and this continued throughout the roughly 26-week study.

TCRdb reanalysed the RACE reads using MiXCR and keeps one entry per CDR3 protein. The table shows fewer than 100,000 distinct CDR3 sequences, with about 9.9% occurring only once. Ten or more counts support this clonotype. Described time point: patch test 2, 6 weeks after DPC sensitization. The sample's treatment: therapeutic diphenylcyclopropenone sensitization with weekly scalp DPC. Whole blood that had not been fractionated was the source of extracted total RNA. This CDR3 is built from 20 residues. Trimming took 5 bases from V and 2 from J, leaving 29 bases between them. Germline-derived CDR1 and CDR2 are SEHNR and FQNEAQ (reference sequence).

V and J are TRBV7-9 and TRBJ2-3, with TRBD2 as a possible D gene (6 bases). The source material was whole blood, sampled in connection with sensitization to the hapten diphenylcyclopropenone (DPC). This receptor was obtained from a man aged 18 to 29 with alopecia areata. Some clones in this sample may be carry-over from other donors' samples. CDR3 region: CASSPSRLGLKLFATDTQYF. DNA for the CDR3: TGTGCCAGCAGCCCCTCTAGGTTGGGACTCAAGTTATTTGCCACAGATACGCAGTATTTT.